A selection of T cell receptor beta chains follows, all from one sample in a study of OX40 agonist ivuxolimab in advanced cancers. TCRdb keeps only in-frame clones here, not all; method: immunoSEQ multiplex PCR. The data show under 75,000 clones, about nine tenths seen once. Source: CD4+ or CD8+ T cells sorted from blood, taken in a trial of the OX40 agonist ivuxolimab. The receptors shown here come from an adult with an advanced solid tumor such as melanoma, head and neck, liver or kidney cancer. Both conserved end residues are part of each CDR3. The D gene is left open where the match is weak.

D gene: .
V gene: TRBV21-1
J gene: TRBJ2-2
CDR3 length: 21
CDR3 protein: CASSKAPPAMLVVANTGELFF
CDR3 DNA: TGTGCCAGCAGCAAAGCCCCTCCGGCGATGTTGGTCGTCGCGAACACCGGGGAGCTGTTTTTT

D gene: .
V gene: TRBV18
J gene: TRBJ2-1
CDR3 length: 16
CDR3 protein: CASSPLGGGEYNEQFF
CDR3 DNA: TGTGCCAGCTCACCGCTGGGTGGAGGGGAGTACAATGAGCAGTTCTTC

D gene: .
V gene: TRBV10-3
J gene: TRBJ2-3
CDR3 length: 15
CDR3 protein: CAISDPSRSTDTQYF
CDR3 DNA: TGTGCCATCAGTGATCCCTCTCGTAGCACAGATACGCAGTATTTT

D gene: .
V gene: TRBV5-1
J gene: TRBJ2-7
CDR3 length: 14
CDR3 protein: CASSLGGLVYEQYF
CDR3 DNA: TGCGCCAGCAGCTTAGGAGGGCTGGTCTACGAGCAGTACTTC

D gene: TRBD2
V gene: TRBV11-2
J gene: TRBJ2-5
CDR3 length: 18
CDR3 protein: CASKGNSGRGSQPWTQYF
CDR3 DNA: TGTGCCAGCAAGGGTAATAGCGGGAGAGGGTCCCAGCCATGGACCCAGTACTTC

D gene: .
V gene: TRBV28
J gene: TRBJ2-7
CDR3 length: 14
CDR3 protein: CASSFPGTNYGQYF
CDR3 DNA: TGTGCCAGCAGTTTCCCGGGGACGAACTACGGGCAGTACTTC

D gene: .
V gene: TRBV4-1
J gene: TRBJ2-1
CDR3 length: 15
CDR3 protein: CASSQAGVSYNEQFF
CDR3 DNA: TGCGCCAGCAGCCAAGCGGGAGTGTCCTACAATGAGCAGTTCTTC

D gene: TRBD2
V gene: TRBV5-1
J gene: TRBJ2-3
CDR3 length: 16
CDR3 protein: CASSLVAPSGSDTQYF
CDR3 DNA: TGCGCCAGCAGCTTGGTCGCCCCTAGCGGGAGTGATACGCAGTATTTT

D gene: TRBD2
V gene: TRBV2
J gene: TRBJ2-1
CDR3 length: 20
CDR3 protein: CASSSRGLADSLYSYNEQFF
CDR3 DNA: TGTGCCAGCAGCTCCAGAGGACTAGCTGACTCCCTTTACTCCTACAATGAGCAGTTCTTC

D gene: TRBD1
V gene: TRBV27
J gene: TRBJ1-2
CDR3 length: 15
CDR3 protein: CASSPTGGDTFGYTF
CDR3 DNA: TGTGCCAGCAGTCCGACAGGGGGCGATACCTTTGGCTACACCTTC